This T cell receptor (beta chain) came from a study of T cell responses to AZD1222 COVID-19 vaccine. TCRdb's copy holds only in-frame clones and misses some; the assay was immunoSEQ multiplex PCR. The sample yields fewer than 200,000 clones, around 89% seen once. The CDR3 has 15 amino acids. CDR1 is SGHDT, CDR2 YYEEEE, per germline. Trimming left V 1 base short and J 6 bases short, with 16 bases between. The chain carries TRBV5-6 and TRBJ1-2; D gene unclear. The sample was peripheral blood, taken 28 days after the second AZD1222 dose. The receptor's source is an adult who received the AZD1222 COVID-19 vaccine. CDR3 nucleotides: TGTGCCAGCAGCTTGTGGATTCGGGCTGTGAATGGCTACACCTTC. This sequence encodes CASSLWIRAVNGYTF.